This entry lists 26 T cell receptor beta chains sequenced from one sample in a study of glioma-infiltrating T cells after dendritic cell vaccination. TCRdb's copy holds only in-frame clones and misses some; the assay was immunoSEQ multiplex PCR. The table has roughly 80,000 clones, roughly 89% seen once. The source material was blood, sampled before dendritic cell vaccination. The receptors here all came from a human donor with glioblastoma.

The CDR3, as DNA: TGTGCCAGCAGCTTAGGGGGTAGCGGGAGTCGAAACACCGGGGAGCTGTTTTTT. As protein: CASSLGGSGSRNTGELFF. The chain is built from TRBV7-3 and TRBJ2-2, with 9 nucleotides matching TRBD2. The germline V gene has CDR1 SGHTA and CDR2 FQGTGA. The CDR3 spans 18 residues. The V gene end was trimmed by 2 bases and the J gene end by 2 bases; junction bases not matched to a gene: 9.

The chain has TRBV30 and TRBJ1-5; 9 bases are a match to TRBD1. The CDR3 has 14 amino acids. Germline loops: CDR1 GTSNPN, CDR2 SVGIG (reference sequence). V was pared by 5 bases and J by 4 bases, with 6 bases of the junction left unmatched. CDR3 residues: CAWRRGQGNQPQHF. The CDR3 DNA follows: TGTGCCTGGCGGCGGGGACAGGGAAATCAGCCCCAGCATTTT.

The sample holds one count of this clone. The chain carries TRBV5-6 and TRBJ1-2; tentative D call: TRBD1 (6 bases). Germline lookup yields CDR1 SGHDT and CDR2 YYEEEE. Trimming left V 4 bases short and J 7 bases short, with 17 bases between. The CDR3 spans 14 residues. CDR3 in amino acids: CASSPAGTSFGYTF. The CDR3 DNA follows: TGTGCCAGCAGCCCGGCCGGGACATCATTTGGCTACACCTTC.

To note about this clone: A read error may produce the germline difference seen at one junction end. Other DNA variants within this sample encode the same CDR3. The chain uses TRBV6-5 and TRBJ1-6, with D hard to call. Germline CDR1 reads MNHEY; CDR2 reads SVGAGI. This CDR3 comprises 15 residues. This CDR3 reads CASKIGGSYNSPLHF. CDR3 sequence (DNA): TGTGCCAGCAAGATCGGAGGCTCCTATAATTCCCCCCTCCACTTT.

The gene calls are TRBV9 and TRBJ2-3, with 7 bases fitting TRBD2. The CDR3 length is 15 residues. Looked up from germline, CDR1 is SGDLS and CDR2 is YYNGEE. The junction had 10 bases not matched to a gene; V was cut back by 0 bases and J by 9 bases. In DNA, the CDR3 is TGTGCCAGCAGCGTAGATGGCGGGACGGGGGGAACGCAGTATTTT. This translates into CASSVDGGTGGTQYF.

This CDR3 is CASSLGGRGNEQFF. CDR3 DNA sequence: TGCGCCAGCAGCTTGGGCGGGAGGGGGAATGAGCAGTTCTTC. This chain uses TRBV5-1 with TRBJ2-1; TRBD2 matches 9 bases. The CDR3 is 14 residues long. In germline, CDR1 is SGHRS, CDR2 YFSETQ. Germline trimming cut 0 bases from V and 7 bases from J; bases unmatched to any gene: 2.

The chain combines TRBV2 with TRBJ2-4; D is perhaps TRBD2 (6 bases). This CDR3 region has 14 residues. CDR1 and CDR2 (germline): SNHLY, FYNNEI. Between the trimmed V and J ends, which lost 6 bases and 7 bases, there was a span of 16 bases. Here the CDR3 reads CASSLGGSQNIQYF. Written as DNA, the CDR3 is TGTGCCAGCAGCCTGGGAGGTTCTCAGAACATTCAGTACTTC.

The chain combines TRBV6-1 with TRBJ2-5, with D maybe TRBD2 (7 bases). This CDR3 region has 13 residues. The V end lost 7 bases, the J end lost 4 bases, and 13 bases lay between the germline ends. Germline CDR1 is MNHNS and CDR2 is SASEGT. CDR3 in amino acids: CASTGGAIETQYF. The CDR3 coding sequence is TGTGCCAGCACGGGGGGCGCAATAGAGACCCAGTACTTC.

This clone was seen only once. This sequence joins TRBV7-9 and TRBJ2-5; TRBD2 aligns across 11 bases. Germline CDR1 is SEHNR and CDR2 is FQNEAQ (reference sequence). This CDR3 has 17 amino acids. J gave up 4 bases and V 3 bases, and 10 bases lay outside the gene matches. CDR3 protein: CASSLIASGGSRETQYF. CDR3 nucleotides: TGTGCCAGCAGCTTGATTGCTAGCGGGGGGTCGAGAGAGACCCAGTACTTC.

This chain joins TRBV2 and TRBJ2-2; TRBD2 is a possible D gene (6 bases). With 4 bases removed from V and 0 bases from J, the gap between germline ends came to 9 bases. The CDR3 loop spans 15 amino acids. The germline V gene has CDR1 SNHLY and CDR2 FYNNEI. CDR3 DNA: TGTGCCAGCAGTGGGCGGGAAGCGAACACCGGGGAGCTGTTTTTT. This gives the protein CASSGREANTGELFF.

This chain joins TRBV6-5 and TRBJ1-1; D is uncertain. V was cut by 6 bases and J by 4 bases, with 15 bases left in between. CDR1 and CDR2 from the germline V gene are MNHEY and SVGAGI. This CDR3 has 14 amino acids. The CDR3 coding sequence is TGTGCCAGCAGCTCAGGACTGAGAACCACTGAAGCTTTCTTT. Residues: CASSSGLRTTEAFF.

This clone was picked up one time. The rearrangement uses TRBV30 and TRBJ2-7; 8 nucleotides line up with TRBD1. The V segment lost 5 bases and the J segment 3 bases; nucleotides outside the gene matches: 0. CDR3 length: 11 amino acids. Germline CDR1 reads GTSNPN; CDR2 reads SVGIG (reference sequence). Here the CDR3 reads CAWDRGYEQYF. The DNA of the CDR3 is TGTGCCTGGGACAGGGGCTACGAGCAGTACTTC.

The gene calls are TRBV30 and TRBJ2-7, with TRBD1 identical over 7 bases. The CDR3 has 13 residues. Germline CDR1 reads GTSNPN; CDR2 reads SVGIG (reference sequence). The V and J ends lost 6 bases and 6 bases, in that order; junction bases with no gene match: 11. CDR3 loop: CACTTGSGPEQYF. The CDR3 nucleotides read TGTGCCTGTACGACAGGGAGTGGTCCCGAGCAGTACTTC.

In this sample, this clone is medium-sized. V is TRBV2 and J is TRBJ1-3; TRBD1 might be the D (5 bases). CDR1 is SNHLY and CDR2 is FYNNEI in the germline V gene. This CDR3 region has 14 residues. V was clipped by 8 bases and J by 0 bases, with 11 bases between them. CDR3 in amino acids: CASLGANSGNTIYF. In DNA form, the CDR3 reads TGTGCCAGCCTAGGGGCAAACTCTGGAAACACCATATATTTT.

This chain joins TRBV5-1 and TRBJ1-5, with D uncertain. The germline V gene encodes CDR1 SGHRS and CDR2 YFSETQ. CDR3 length equals 13 residues. Trimming cost V 0 bases and J 4 bases, with 5 bases left between them. CDR3 DNA: TGCGCCAGCAGCTTGGGGCAAAATCAGCCCCAGCATTTT. Protein product: CASSLGQNQPQHF. The full variable domain, with the rest looked up from reference TRBV5-1 and TRBJ1-5, is KAGVTQTPRYLIKTRGQQVTLSCSPISGHRSVSWYQQTPGQGLQFLFEYFSETQRNKGNFPGRFSGRQFSNSRSEMNVSTLELGDSALYLCASSLGQNQPQHFGDGTRLSIL.

This chain links TRBV1 with TRBJ2-3; TRBD2 is the table's D call, not checked against the DNA. TRBV1 is a pseudogene locus. The CDR3 is 16 amino acids. CDR3 DNA sequence: TGCACCAGCAGCCAAGGGGCGGGGGAAACCACAGATACGCAGTATTTT. Translation: CTSSQGAGETTDTQYF.

The V and J genes are TRBV7-9 and TRBJ1-2, with D uncertain. The length of the CDR3 is 12 residues. Germline V lookup: CDR1 SEHNR, CDR2 FQNEAQ (reference sequence). The ends were cut back, 1 base at V and 8 bases at J, with 8 bases in the middle. CDR3 DNA sequence: TGTGCCAGCAGCTTAGGTTCACTCGGCTACACCTTC. This translates into CASSLGSLGYTF.

The chain employs TRBV6-5 and TRBJ2-1; a weak D match, TRBD2 (5 bases). Trimming removed 4 bases at V and 10 bases at J, with 11 bases between. There are 12 residues in the CDR3. CDR1 and CDR2 from the germline V gene are MNHEY and SVGAGI. The CDR3 nucleotides are TGTGCCAGCAGTTCCCGGAGCGGCGAGCAGTTCTTC. It yields the protein CASSSRSGEQFF.

The V gene is TRBV6-5, the J gene TRBJ2-5; 11 bases match TRBD2. The CDR3 runs 16 residues. From germline, CDR1 is MNHEY and CDR2 SVGAGI. Trimming removed 2 bases from V and 5 bases from J; junction bases left unmatched: 7. The CDR3 region has the DNA TGTGCCAGCAGTTACGCAACTAGCGGGAGTCCCGAGACCCAGTACTTC. Translation gives CASSYATSGSPETQYF.

The table lists this clone with a few counts. The chain uses TRBV5-1 and TRBJ1-2; D is possibly TRBD1 (6 bases). The germline V gene encodes CDR1 SGHRS and CDR2 YFSETQ. The CDR3 consists of 13 residues. V was trimmed by 2 bases and J by 6 bases, leaving 11 bases between them. The CDR3 DNA follows: TGCGCCAGCAGCTTCGAACAGGGTAATGGCTACACCTTC. Its protein product is CASSFEQGNGYTF. The variable domain in full, with the rest retrieved from reference TRBV5-1 and TRBJ1-2, is KAGVTQTPRYLIKTRGQQVTLSCSPISGHRSVSWYQQTPGQGLQFLFEYFSETQRNKGNFPGRFSGRQFSNSRSEMNVSTLELGDSALYLCASSFEQGNGYTFGSGTRLTVV.

This sequence joins TRBV5-1 and TRBJ2-3; 8 nucleotides match TRBD2. Germline CDR1 SGHRS, CDR2 YFSETQ. The CDR3 contains 15 residues. The junction had 9 bases not matched to a gene; V was cut back by 4 bases and J by 5 bases. CDR3 amino acids: CASSLPAGVGDTQYF. The CDR3 DNA follows: TGCGCCAGCAGCCTTCCAGCGGGGGTCGGAGATACGCAGTATTTT.

This rearrangement joins TRBV2 to TRBJ2-3, with TRBD1 matching over 12 bases. CDR1 is SNHLY and CDR2 is FYNNEI in the germline V gene. CDR3 length: 16 amino acids. The V gene end was trimmed by 5 bases and the J gene end by 3 bases; junction bases not matched to a gene: 6. In nucleotides, the CDR3 is TGTGCCAGCAGTATAAGGGGACAGGGGGCGACAGATACGCAGTATTTT. Translation gives CASSIRGQGATDTQYF.

This chain uses TRBV5-4 with TRBJ2-3, with D tentatively TRBD1 (6 bases). The CDR3 sequence is 14 residues long. The V and J ends lost 4 bases and 2 bases respectively, with 11 bases between them. The germline V gene encodes CDR1 SGHNT and CDR2 YYREEE (reference sequence). The CDR3 loop reads CASSHRVNTDTQYF. The CDR3 nucleotides are TGTGCCAGCAGCCACAGGGTCAACACAGATACGCAGTATTTT.

The chain carries TRBV6-5 and TRBJ1-2, with D uncertain. This CDR3 is 13 amino acids long. The V end lost 9 bases, the J end lost 5 bases, and 16 bases lay between the germline ends. Germline V lookup: CDR1 MNHEY, CDR2 SVGAGI. The DNA of the CDR3 is TGTGCCAGTCGAGCTGGAGCGGCGTATGGCTACACCTTC. Translated: CASRAGAAYGYTF.

The genes are TRBV7-2 and TRBJ1-2; D is unresolved. The germline CDR1 and CDR2 sequences are SGHTA and FQGNSA. The ends were cut back, 5 bases at V and 2 bases at J, with 9 bases in the middle. CDR3 length equals 13 residues. The CDR3 DNA reads TGTGCCAGCAGCCCCGGTCGAAACTATGGCTACACCTTC. Protein product: CASSPGRNYGYTF.

This clone showed up just once. The rearrangement links TRBV11-3 to TRBJ2-3; 10 bases are shared with TRBD2. The CDR3 runs 15 residues. Germline V CDR1 and CDR2: SGHNT, YENEEA. V was pared by 4 bases and J by 2 bases, with 3 bases of the junction left unmatched. DNA for the CDR3: TGTGCCAGCAGCTCAGCGGGAGGGCCCACAGATACGCAGTATTTT. The encoded protein is CASSSAGGPTDTQYF.